These 17 T cell receptor beta chains share one sample of origin, sequenced in a study of blood T cell repertoires in COVID-19. Method: immunoSEQ multiplex PCR; TCRdb's copy keeps in-frame clones and lacks some. Of approximately 150,000 clones in the sample, 80% to 85% are singletons; the top ten hold roughly 11%. The sample comprised peripheral blood. The receptors originated from a man between 65 and 85 years old with active or convalescent COVID-19.

The chain couples TRBV10-1 to TRBJ1-3; D is uncertain. Looked up from germline, CDR1 is WNHNN and CDR2 is SYGVQD (reference sequence). This CDR3 is built from 15 residues. The V and J ends lost 1 base and 0 bases respectively, with 7 bases between them. DNA for the CDR3: TGCGCCAGCAGTGAGTACAGATCCTCTGGAAACACCATATATTTT. It translates to CASSEYRSSGNTIYF.

V and J are TRBV6-5 and TRBJ1-6; TRBD1 aligns across 7 bases. CDR1 and CDR2 (germline): MNHEY, SVGAGI. There are 15 residues in the CDR3. The J segment lost 4 bases and the V segment lost 7 bases, leaving 7 bases of the junction unmatched. CDR3: CASIEYRGYNSPLHF. The CDR3, as DNA: TGTGCCAGCATCGAATACAGGGGTTATAATTCACCCCTCCACTTT.

The rearrangement joins TRBV27 to TRBJ2-5; D might be TRBD2 (5 bases). CDR1 is MNHEY, CDR2 SMNVEV, per germline (reference sequence). V lost 5 bases and J lost 2, with 9 bases in between. The CDR3 is made up of 13 amino acids. CDR3 sequence: CASSRLIQETQYF. The CDR3 bases are TGTGCCAGCAGTCGACTAATACAAGAGACCCAGTACTTC.

Turning to this clone: The sample has other DNA sequences that encode this CDR3 too. The CDR3 loop is CASSLDGSAETQYF. CDR3 DNA sequence: TGCGCCAGCAGCTTGGATGGTAGCGCAGAGACCCAGTACTTC. This chain connects TRBV5-1 to TRBJ2-5; D perhaps matches TRBD2 (5 bases). This CDR3 is 14 amino acids long. CDR1 is SGHRS and CDR2 is YFSETQ in the germline V gene. V lost 0 bases and J lost 4, with 10 bases in between.

J is TRBJ2-7 and V is TRBV28; TRBD2 agrees at 8 bases. The CDR3 has 13 residues. V lost 6 bases to trimming and J lost 2 bases; unmatched junction nucleotides: 3. Per the germline V gene, CDR1 is MDHEN and CDR2 is SYDVKM. The CDR3 DNA sequence: TGTGCCAGCAGCCAGCGGGGGCCCTACGAGCAGTACTTC. Protein sequence: CASSQRGPYEQYF.

The V call is TRBV18, the J call TRBJ1-2; D gene ambiguous. The V gene lost 6 bases and the J gene lost 5 bases, with 16 bases spanning the gap. CDR1 is KGHSH, CDR2 LQKENI, per germline. This CDR3 has 14 residues. CDR3 nucleotides: TGTGCCAGCTCGCCCGGGAAAGGACCGTATGGCTACACCTTC. This translates into CASSPGKGPYGYTF. The whole variable domain, remainder taken from reference TRBV18 and TRBJ1-2, is NAGVMQNPRHLVRRRGQEARLRCSPMKGHSHVYWYRQLPEEGLKFMVYLQKENIIDESGMPKERFSAEFPKEGPSILRIQQVVRGDSAAYFCASSPGKGPYGYTFGSGTRLTVV.

This clone was seen once. The CDR3 is CASSQAGGRLRTDTQYF. CDR3 nucleotides: TGCGCCAGCAGCCAAGCCGGAGGGAGGTTACGCACAGATACGCAGTATTTT. The chain joins TRBV4-3 to TRBJ2-3, with a tentative D call TRBD2 (6 bases). V lost 1 base, J lost 1 base, and 15 bases lay in between. Germline V gene lookup returns CDR1 LGHNA and CDR2 YSLEER. The CDR3 consists of 17 residues.

The genes are TRBV10-3 and TRBJ2-7; 11 nucleotides match TRBD1. V lost 4 bases to trimming and J lost 3 bases; unmatched junction nucleotides: 5. This CDR3 comprises 15 residues. CDR1 is ENHRY, CDR2 SYGVKD, per germline. In nucleotides, the CDR3 is TGTGCCATCAGTGGGGCCGGGACAGGGGGCTACGAGCAGTACTTC. Protein sequence: CAISGAGTGGYEQYF.

This rearrangement joins TRBV6-6 to TRBJ1-1; D unclear. This CDR3 has 12 residues. The V gene's germline CDR1 is MNHNY and CDR2 SVGAGI (reference sequence). V lost 6 bases, J lost 0 bases, and 5 bases lay in between. The CDR3 DNA reads TGTGCCAGCAGCCTAATGAACACTGAAGCTTTCTTT. Its protein product is CASSLMNTEAFF.

In its sample, this clone was seen once. The genes are TRBV28 and TRBJ2-7, with TRBD1 identical over 9 bases. The V gene end was trimmed by 6 bases and the J gene end by 3 bases; junction bases not matched to a gene: 6. The CDR3 runs 14 residues. In germline, CDR1 is MDHEN, CDR2 SYDVKM. The CDR3 protein is CASRGPTGGYEQYF. CDR3 sequence (DNA): TGTGCCAGCAGGGGACCGACAGGGGGCTACGAGCAGTACTTC. The full variable domain, its missing parts supplied by reference TRBV28 and TRBJ2-7, is DVKVTQSSRYLVKRTGEKVFLECVQDMDHENMFWYRQDPGLGLRLIYFSYDVKMKEKGDIPEGYSVSREKKERFSLILESASTNQTSMYLCASRGPTGGYEQYFGPGTRLTVT.

This rearrangement joins TRBV10-1 to TRBJ2-5; 8 positions match TRBD1. V lost 3 bases, J lost 4 bases, and 10 bases stayed unmatched. Germline CDR1 and CDR2: WNHNN and SYGVQD (reference sequence). The CDR3 runs 16 residues. The CDR3 protein is CASSDEGTGSGETQYF. CDR3 coding DNA: TGCGCCAGCAGTGATGAAGGGACAGGTAGTGGAGAGACCCAGTACTTC.

The chain links TRBV7-9 to TRBJ2-6; D not certain. V was trimmed by 5 bases and J by 6 bases, leaving 11 bases between them. The germline gives CDR1 SEHNR, CDR2 FQNEAQ (reference sequence). The CDR3 spans 14 residues. The CDR3 nucleotides read TGTGCCAGCAGCCCGCCGGGTAAGGCCAACGTCCTGACTTTC. Protein sequence: CASSPPGKANVLTF.

The chain couples TRBV6-2 or TRBV6-3 to TRBJ2-5; 12 nucleotides line up with TRBD1. The germline gives CDR1 MNHEY, CDR2 SVGEGT. Trimming took 8 bases from V and 5 from J; bases not matched to a gene: 12. The CDR3 extends over 16 amino acids. CDR3 in DNA: TGTGCCAGCGGCCTATGGGACAGGGGGCGGATGGAGACCCAGTACTTC. Its protein product is CASGLWDRGRMETQYF.

The rearrangement joins TRBV2 to TRBJ1-6; D is possibly TRBD1 (6 bases). Germline CDR1 reads SNHLY; CDR2 reads FYNNEI. The V end lost 4 bases, the J end lost 7 bases, and 17 bases lay between the germline ends. The CDR3 contains 16 residues. CDR3 in DNA: TGTGCCAGCAGTGGCTCCACAGGGTCGGTGAATTCACCCCTCCACTTT. Translation gives CASSGSTGSVNSPLHF.

V is TRBV20-1 and J is TRBJ2-7; no firm D call. CDR1 is DFQATT, CDR2 SNEGSKA, per germline (reference sequence). Trimming left V 7 bases short and J 3 bases short, with 10 bases between. This CDR3 has 11 amino acids. CDR3: CSVRLNYEQYF. DNA for the CDR3: TGCAGTGTTCGACTTAACTACGAGCAGTACTTC.

V is TRBV28 and J is TRBJ2-7; TRBD2 agrees at 10 bases. Germline V CDR1 and CDR2: MDHEN, SYDVKM. The CDR3 is made up of 15 amino acids. V dropped 2 bases and J dropped 6; count of bases not matched to a gene: 7. The CDR3 sequence: CASSLPASGSSEQYF. The CDR3 coding sequence is TGTGCCAGCAGTTTACCGGCTAGCGGGAGCAGCGAGCAGTACTTC. Variable domain in full (rest from reference TRBV28 and TRBJ2-7): DVKVTQSSRYLVKRTGEKVFLECVQDMDHENMFWYRQDPGLGLRLIYFSYDVKMKEKGDIPEGYSVSREKKERFSLILESASTNQTSMYLCASSLPASGSSEQYFGPGTRLTVT.

V usage is TRBV13 and J usage is TRBJ2-2; a possible D gene is TRBD2 (6 bases). This CDR3 is built from 15 residues. The ends were cut back, 5 bases at V and 1 base at J, with 11 bases in the middle. CDR1 and CDR2 from the germline V gene are PRHDT and FYEKMQ (reference sequence). CDR3 loop: CASSPPGGNTGELFF. CDR3 sequence (DNA): TGTGCCAGCAGCCCCCCCGGGGGGAACACCGGGGAGCTGTTTTTT.